This T cell receptor (beta chain) was sequenced for a study of technical replicates of blood from a few donors. Losses at the gene ends were 5 bases for V and 0 bases for J; bases not matched to a gene: 5. From germline, CDR1 is LNHDA and CDR2 SQIVND (reference sequence). CDR3 length equals 15 residues. This clone showed up just once. Measured with immunoSEQ multiplex PCR; TCRdb has only the in-frame clones, and not every one. The sample lists approximately 66,000 clones; roughly 90% were seen once. The sequenced sample was PBMCs. The sequence was obtained from a human donor in good health. Some clones in this sample may be carry-over from other donors' samples. This chain links TRBV19 with TRBJ1-1; 8 bases align to TRBD1. The CDR3 bases are TGTGCCAGTAGTCCGGGACAGGCCATGAACACTGAAGCTTTCTTT. Protein sequence: CASSPGQAMNTEAFF.